Each of the 17 T cell receptor beta chains below was sequenced from the same sample in a study of tumor-infiltrating lymphocytes in primary liver carcinoma. The researchers produced TCR beta cDNA from approximately 550 ng total RNA with a constant-region primer. Three rounds of nested multiplex PCR with slightly modified ARM-PCR produced TCR beta libraries. Both of the initial two PCR rounds ran for around 9 cycles and employed TRBV1-TRBV30 forward primers alongside a C-beta reverse primer. TCRdb re-called the multiplex PCR reads through MiXCR, storing one row per CDR3 protein. The repertoire holds about 180,000 distinct CDR3 sequences, with 50% to 75% as singletons. They got blood RNA out of unsorted whole blood and also pulled out germline DNA. The sample comprised peripheral blood. The receptors come from a man aged 35 to 55 with primary liver carcinoma and hepatitis B virus infection.

About this clonotype: The junction departs from germline at one end; a sequencing error may be responsible. The V call is TRBV4-2, the J call TRBJ2-7; possibly TRBD1 or TRBD2 for D (7 bases each). The length of the CDR3 is 13 residues. Germline V CDR1 and CDR2: LGHNA, YNFKEQ. Here the CDR3 DNA reads TGTACCAGCAGCCCCCAGGGGGGGGGCGAGCAGTACTTC. Translating gives CTSSPQGGGEQYF.

The chain has TRBV6-2 or TRBV6-3 and TRBJ1-1; 10 bases map to TRBD1. Germline V gene sequence: CDR1 MNHEY, CDR2 SVGEGT. The CDR3 totals 14 residues. The junction had 12 bases not matched to a gene; V was cut back by 6 bases and J by 11 bases. The CDR3 DNA is TGTGCCAGCAGACGGACAGGGGGTGTCAAGGGTGCTTTCTTT. Translation: CASRRTGGVKGAFF.

Note on this clonotype: The conserved phenylalanine or tryptophan is not found at the CDR3 terminus, so this likely reflects a read error. The gene calls are TRBV29-1 and TRBJ2-5, with TRBD1 matching 9 bases. The CDR3 is 12 amino acids. Looked up from germline, CDR1 is SQVTM and CDR2 is ANQGSEA. In DNA form, the CDR3 reads TGCAGTGTTGACAGGGGGCAAGAGACCCAGTACTTG. This codes for CSVDRGQETQYL.

This clonotype was seen at least ten times. J is TRBJ2-5 and V is TRBV11-3, with TRBD1 identical over 8 bases. This CDR3 contains 14 residues. Trimming took 4 bases from V and 4 from J; bases not matched to a gene: 5. Per germline, CDR1 SGHNT and CDR2 YENEEA. The CDR3 nucleotides read TGTGCCAGCAGCTACAGGGGGGTAGGAGAGACCCAGTACTTC. It is translated as CASSYRGVGETQYF.

With respect to this clonotype: As the CDR3 is not closed by the conserved phenylalanine or tryptophan, this likely results from a read error. This chain joins TRBV11-2 and TRBJ2-7; no clear D gene. This CDR3 comprises 13 residues. Germline V gives CDR1 SGHAT, CDR2 FQNNGV. V gave up 3 bases and J gave up 6 bases, with 12 bases separating them. CDR3: CASSLGHDREQYL. The CDR3 DNA reads as TGTGCCAGCAGCTTGGGCCATGACCGCGAGCAGTACCTC.

The chain has TRBV5-4 and TRBJ2-7, with D possibly matching TRBD1 (6 bases). V lost 2 bases to trimming and J lost 1 base, with 7 bases between them. CDR3 length: 13 amino acids. CDR1 and CDR2 (germline): SGHNT, YYREEE (reference sequence). This CDR3 is CASSFQGSYEQYF. The CDR3, as DNA: TGTGCCAGCAGCTTCCAGGGGTCCTACGAGCAGTACTTC.

This clonotype occurred a few times. An end of the junction differs from the germline gene, which may be a read error. V and J are TRBV20-1 and TRBJ2-1; 7 bases are a match to TRBD2. This CDR3 has 14 residues. Germline lookup yields CDR1 DFQATT and CDR2 SNEGSKA (reference sequence). CDR3 in DNA: TGCAGTGCAAGAGACCCTCTAGCGGACAATGAGCAGTTCTTC. Amino acids: CSARDPLADNEQFF.

The rearrangement links TRBV29-1 to TRBJ2-7; D gene unclear. CDR3 length equals 11 residues. Per germline, CDR1 SQVTM and CDR2 ANQGSEA. V was pared by 4 bases and J by 5 bases, with 9 bases between. The CDR3 sequence is CSVGRLDEQYF. CDR3 sequence (DNA): TGCAGCGTTGGGCGGTTGGACGAGCAGTACTTC.

This chain uses TRBV6-1 with TRBJ2-1; the match to TRBD2 covers 8 bases. V was pared by 8 bases and J by 8 bases, with 14 bases of the junction left unmatched. The V gene's germline CDR1 is MNHNS and CDR2 SASEGT. The CDR3 consists of 15 residues. This chain's CDR3 is CASLKPGGELDEQFF. The CDR3 DNA is TGTGCCAGCTTAAAACCGGGAGGGGAACTGGATGAGCAGTTCTTC.

The chain has TRBV11-2 and TRBJ2-2, with D uncertain. Trimming took off 6 bases at V and 3 bases at J, with 14 bases between the two ends. Germline assignment: CDR1 SGHAT and CDR2 FQNNGV. The CDR3 contains 15 residues. In nucleotides, the CDR3 is TGTGCCAGCAGTTCGCCCACGGCTTACACCGGGGAGCTGTTTTTT. Amino acid sequence: CASSSPTAYTGELFF.

On this clonotype: Since a much larger clone is just one base distant, this may be a read error. The rearrangement uses TRBV11-2 and TRBJ1-3; the D gene is possibly TRBD1 (6 bases). CDR1 is SGHAT and CDR2 is FQNNGV in the germline V gene. The CDR3 contains 14 residues. CDR3 sequence (DNA): TGTGTCAGCAGCTTAGCGGGGGCCGAAAACACCATATATTTT. This translates into CVSSLAGAENTIYF.

Details on this clonotype: Given a much more abundant clone one base away, this may be a read error. The V call is TRBV12-3 or TRBV12-4, the J call TRBJ2-1; the match to TRBD1 covers 9 bases. The CDR3 sequence is 15 residues long. In nucleotides, the CDR3 is TGTGCCAGCAGGAAACAGGGGGCTGGCTACAATGAGCATTTCTTC. Residues: CASRKQGAGYNEHFF.

This clonotype has just one count. The chain joins TRBV10-3 to TRBJ2-3, with TRBD2 matching over 8 bases. This CDR3 spans 12 amino acids. J gave up 5 bases and V 11 bases, and 6 bases lay outside the gene matches. The germline CDR1 and CDR2 sequences are ENHRY and SYGVKD. The CDR3 coding sequence is TGTGCCTCCGGGGGGGGCATAGATACGCAGTATTTT. Translation: CASGGGIDTQYF.

J is TRBJ2-7 and V is TRBV5-1; 8 nucleotides match TRBD1. V gave up 2 bases and J gave up 5 bases; unmatched junction bases: 6. CDR3 length: 14 residues. Germline CDR1 and CDR2: SGHRS and YFSETQ. CDR3 sequence reads: CASSLDRGLDEQYF. CDR3 DNA sequence: TGCGCCAGCAGCTTAGACAGGGGTTTAGACGAGCAGTACTTC.

The DNA for the CDR3 is TGTGCCAGCAGCAAGGGACTAGCGGGAGAGGATACGCAGTATTTT. Encoded protein: CASSKGLAGEDTQYF. V usage is TRBV11-1 and J usage is TRBJ2-3; 14 positions agree with TRBD2. J gave up 6 bases and V 5 bases, and 4 bases lay outside the gene matches. The CDR3 is 15 residues long. The germline V gene encodes CDR1 SGHAT and CDR2 FQDESV (reference sequence).

The genes are TRBV29-1 and TRBJ2-5; 11 bases are a match to TRBD2. The germline V gene has CDR1 SQVTM and CDR2 ANQGSEA. The J segment lost 4 bases and the V segment lost 5 bases, leaving 9 bases of the junction unmatched. CDR3 length: 15 residues. CDR3 sequence (DNA): TGCAGCGTTCTGGGTAGCGGGAGGGAAGGAGAGACCCAGTACTTC. Encoded protein: CSVLGSGREGETQYF.

The V call is TRBV10-3, the J call TRBJ2-2; D is perhaps TRBD2 (5 bases). With 3 bases removed from V and 6 bases from J, the gap between germline ends came to 14 bases. The germline CDR1 and CDR2 sequences are ENHRY and SYGVKD. The CDR3 sequence is 15 residues long. CDR3 sequence (DNA): TGTGCCATCAGTGAAAACTCGGTGGGAGCCGGGGAGCTGTTTTTT. Protein sequence: CAISENSVGAGELFF.